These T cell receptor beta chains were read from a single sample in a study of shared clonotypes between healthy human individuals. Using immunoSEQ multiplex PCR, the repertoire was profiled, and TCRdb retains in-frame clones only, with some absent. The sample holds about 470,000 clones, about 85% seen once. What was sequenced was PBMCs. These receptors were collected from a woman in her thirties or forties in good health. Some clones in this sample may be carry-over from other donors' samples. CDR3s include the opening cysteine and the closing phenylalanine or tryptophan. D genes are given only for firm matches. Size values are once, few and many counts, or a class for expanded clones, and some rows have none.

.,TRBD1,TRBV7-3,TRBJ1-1,CASSPRGGGGEAFF,TGTGCCAGCAGCCCCAGGGGAGGGGGCGGTGAAGCTTTCTTT
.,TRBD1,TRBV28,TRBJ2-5,CASRRTGTGAQETQYF,TGTGCCAGCAGACGGACAGGGACGGGGGCCCAAGAGACCCAGTACTTC
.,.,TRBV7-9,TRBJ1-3,CASSWKEGSGNTIYF,TGTGCCAGCAGCTGGAAGGAGGGCTCTGGAAACACCATATATTTT
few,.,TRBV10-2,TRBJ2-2,CASTGTRNTGELFF,TGCGCCAGTACCGGGACTCGGAACACCGGGGAGCTGTTTTTT
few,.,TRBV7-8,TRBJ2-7,CASSLASLGSEQYF,TGTGCCAGCAGCTTAGCGAGTTTAGGTAGCGAGCAGTACTTC
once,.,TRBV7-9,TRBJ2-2,CASSSISRTGELFF,TGTGCCAGCAGCTCGATAAGTCGCACCGGGGAGCTGTTTTTT
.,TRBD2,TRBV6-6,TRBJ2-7,CASTTSGTAYEQYF,TGTGCCAGCACAACTAGCGGGACCGCCTACGAGCAGTACTTC
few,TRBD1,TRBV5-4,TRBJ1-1,CASRTPGGMNTEAFF,TGTGCCAGCAGAACCCCAGGGGGCATGAACACTGAAGCTTTCTTT
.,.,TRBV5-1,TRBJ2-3,CASSLAGTIADTQYF,TGCGCCAGCAGCTTGGCCGGGACCATAGCAGATACGCAGTATTTT
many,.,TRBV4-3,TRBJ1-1,CASSQDNRAGTEAFF,TGCGCCAGCAGCCAAGATAACAGGGCAGGCACTGAAGCTTTCTTT
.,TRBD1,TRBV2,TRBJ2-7,CASSFTGAYEQYF,TGTGCCAGCTCTTTCACAGGGGCCTACGAGCAGTACTTC
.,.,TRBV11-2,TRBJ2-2,CASSQHLANTGELFF,TGTGCCAGCAGCCAACACCTCGCGAACACCGGGGAGCTGTTTTTT
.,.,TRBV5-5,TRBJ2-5,CASSRGHNQETQYF,TGTGCCAGCAGCAGGGGACATAACCAAGAGACCCAGTACTTC
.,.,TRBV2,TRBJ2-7,CASSEDRASLVF,TGTGCCAGCAGTGAAGACAGGGCCTCGCTAGTCTTC
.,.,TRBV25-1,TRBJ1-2,CASSDLRGNGYTF,TGTGCCAGCAGTGACCTTCGGGGTAATGGCTACACCTTC
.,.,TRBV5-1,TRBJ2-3,CASSLISTDTQYF,TGCGCCAGCAGCTTGATAAGCACAGATACGCAGTATTTT
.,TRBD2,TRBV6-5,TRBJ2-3,CASSKLAGGRTQYF,TGTGCCAGCAGTAAGTTAGCGGGAGGACGAACGCAGTATTTT
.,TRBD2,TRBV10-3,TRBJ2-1,CAISESTTSGRFYNEQFF,TGTGCCATCAGTGAGTCGACGACTAGCGGGAGGTTCTACAATGAGCAGTTCTTC
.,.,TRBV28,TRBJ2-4,CASSPQSIAKNIQYF,TGTGCCAGCAGCCCACAGTCAATAGCCAAAAACATTCAGTACTTC
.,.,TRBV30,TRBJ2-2,CAWSVWGRTKGSTGELFF,TGTGCCTGGAGTGTATGGGGACGAACAAAGGGTAGCACCGGGGAGCTGTTTTTT
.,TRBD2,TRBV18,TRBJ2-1,CASSPRDYRPYYNEQFF,TGTGCCAGCTCACCCCGGGACTACCGCCCTTACTACAATGAGCAGTTCTTC
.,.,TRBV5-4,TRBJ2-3,CASSLDRLMGPDTQYF,TGTGCCAGCAGCCTTGACCGACTCATGGGCCCAGATACGCAGTATTTT
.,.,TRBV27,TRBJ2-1,CASSLSGHSYNEQFF,TGTGCCAGCAGTTTATCGGGTCACTCCTACAATGAGCAGTTCTTC
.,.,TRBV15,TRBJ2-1,CATSGGGGKVHEQFF,TGTGCCACCAGCGGGGGGGGCGGGAAGGTTCATGAGCAGTTCTTC
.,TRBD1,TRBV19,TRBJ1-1,CASSTRQGTSEAFF,TGTGCCAGTAGTACGCGACAGGGAACGTCTGAAGCTTTCTTT
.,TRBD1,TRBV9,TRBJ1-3,CASSGGTGGNSGNTIYF,TGTGCCAGCAGCGGCGGGACAGGGGGAAACTCTGGAAACACCATATATTTT
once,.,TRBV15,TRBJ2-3,CATSGTDTQYF,TGTGCCACCAGCGGCACAGATACGCAGTATTTT
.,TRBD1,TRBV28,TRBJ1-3,CASSDRTGLRSGNTIYF,TGTGCCAGCAGTGATAGGACAGGGCTTCGGAGTGGAAACACCATATATTTT
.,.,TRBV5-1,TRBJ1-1,CASSRDANTEAFF,TGCGCCAGCAGTAGGGACGCAAACACTGAAGCTTTCTTT
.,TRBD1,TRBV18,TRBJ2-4,CASSQDRDRGLYF,TGTGCCAGCTCACAAGACCGGGACAGGGGGTTGTACTTC
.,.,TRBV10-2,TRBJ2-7,CASGMAHEQYF,TGCGCCAGCGGGATGGCCCACGAGCAGTACTTC
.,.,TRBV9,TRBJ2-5,CASSQPALRETQYF,TGTGCCAGCAGCCAACCAGCTCTTCGTGAGACCCAGTACTTC
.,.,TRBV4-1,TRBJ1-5,CASRRGLHSNQPQHF,TGCGCCAGCAGAAGGGGACTCCATAGCAATCAGCCCCAGCATTTT
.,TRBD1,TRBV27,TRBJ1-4,CASSPWTGGTEKLFF,TGTGCCAGCAGTCCCTGGACAGGGGGGACTGAAAAACTGTTTTTT
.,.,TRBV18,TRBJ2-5,CASSRTVQETQYF,TGTGCCAGCTCCCGGACAGTCCAAGAGACCCAGTACTTC
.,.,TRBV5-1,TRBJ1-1,CASGEGMDTEAFF,TGCGCCAGCGGTGAAGGAATGGACACTGAAGCTTTCTTT
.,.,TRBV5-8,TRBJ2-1,CASSLWAAAYNEQFF,TGTGCCAGCAGCTTATGGGCGGCGGCGTACAATGAGCAGTTCTTC
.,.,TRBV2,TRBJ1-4,CASSAQGQVDEKLFF,TGTGCCAGCAGTGCGCAGGGGCAGGTCGATGAAAAACTGTTTTTT
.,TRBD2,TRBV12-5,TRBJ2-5,CASGLAGGTQETQYF,TGTGCTAGTGGTTTGGCCGGGGGGACTCAAGAGACCCAGTACTTC
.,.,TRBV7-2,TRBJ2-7,CASSYRRANPSYEQYF,TGTGCCAGCAGCTACCGGAGGGCCAACCCCTCCTACGAGCAGTACTTC
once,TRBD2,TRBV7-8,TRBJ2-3,CASSLLGGRAYDTQYF,TGTGCCAGCAGCTTATTGGGCGGGAGGGCCTACGATACGCAGTATTTT
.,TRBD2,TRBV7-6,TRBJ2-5,CASSPLAGLAETQYF,TGTGCCAGCAGCCCCCTAGCGGGACTCGCAGAGACCCAGTACTTC
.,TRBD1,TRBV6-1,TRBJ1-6,CASSEAGQGYSPLHF,TGTGCCAGCAGTGAAGCCGGACAGGGCTATTCACCCCTCCACTTT
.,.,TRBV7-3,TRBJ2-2,CASSQGQGELFF,TGTGCCAGCAGCCAGGGCCAGGGTGAGCTGTTTTTT
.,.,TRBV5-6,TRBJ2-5,CASSSPLAAQETQYF,TGTGCCAGCAGCTCCCCGTTGGCTGCCCAAGAGACCCAGTACTTC
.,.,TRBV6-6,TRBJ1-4,CASMTTAATNEKLFF,TGTGCCAGCATGACGACAGCTGCAACTAATGAAAAACTGTTTTTT
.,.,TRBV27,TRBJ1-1,CASRGPNERRTNTEAFF,TGTGCCAGCAGGGGACCTAATGAACGGCGGACGAACACTGAAGCTTTCTTT
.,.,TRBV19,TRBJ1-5,CASSMRGEGENQPQHF,TGTGCCAGTAGTATGAGAGGGGAGGGTGAGAATCAGCCCCAGCATTTT
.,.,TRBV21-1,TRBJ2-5,CASSKDGPHQETQYF,TGTGCCAGCAGCAAAGACGGGCCTCACCAAGAGACCCAGTACTTC
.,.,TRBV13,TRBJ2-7,CASSPPTVRARSYEQYF,TGTGCCAGCAGCCCGCCGACCGTGCGAGCACGCTCCTACGAGCAGTACTTC
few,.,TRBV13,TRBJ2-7,CASSPGRARPNYEQYF,TGTGCCAGCAGCCCTGGGCGGGCGCGACCTAACTACGAGCAGTACTTC
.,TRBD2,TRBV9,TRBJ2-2,CASSVSGRAGGELFF,TGTGCCAGCAGCGTAAGTGGGAGGGCCGGCGGGGAGCTGTTTTTT
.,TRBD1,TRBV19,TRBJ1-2,CASSIGTGGVGDGYTF,TGTGCCAGTAGTATTGGGACAGGGGGCGTTGGGGATGGCTACACCTTC
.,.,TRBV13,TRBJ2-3,CASSFVGADTQYF,TGTGCCAGCAGCTTTGTAGGGGCCGATACGCAGTATTTT
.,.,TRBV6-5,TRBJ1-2,CASSPTPNYGYTF,TGTGCCAGCAGTCCTACACCTAACTATGGCTACACCTTC
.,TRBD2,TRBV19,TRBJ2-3,CASKRAGRQADTQYF,TGTGCCAGTAAACGAGCGGGAAGGCAGGCAGATACGCAGTATTTT
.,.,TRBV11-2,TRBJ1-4,CASSSPLQNEKLFF,TGTGCCAGCAGCTCACCCCTACAGAATGAAAAACTGTTTTTT
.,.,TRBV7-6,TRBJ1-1,CASSLEKGTEAFF,TGTGCCAGCAGCTTAGAAAAAGGGACTGAAGCTTTCTTT
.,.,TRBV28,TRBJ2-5,CASSLDGRGRETQYF,TGTGCCAGCAGTTTGGACGGGAGAGGGAGAGAGACCCAGTACTTC
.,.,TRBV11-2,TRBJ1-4,CASSLDPGQGIFF,TGTGCCAGCAGCTTAGATCCGGGACAAGGGATTTTTTTT